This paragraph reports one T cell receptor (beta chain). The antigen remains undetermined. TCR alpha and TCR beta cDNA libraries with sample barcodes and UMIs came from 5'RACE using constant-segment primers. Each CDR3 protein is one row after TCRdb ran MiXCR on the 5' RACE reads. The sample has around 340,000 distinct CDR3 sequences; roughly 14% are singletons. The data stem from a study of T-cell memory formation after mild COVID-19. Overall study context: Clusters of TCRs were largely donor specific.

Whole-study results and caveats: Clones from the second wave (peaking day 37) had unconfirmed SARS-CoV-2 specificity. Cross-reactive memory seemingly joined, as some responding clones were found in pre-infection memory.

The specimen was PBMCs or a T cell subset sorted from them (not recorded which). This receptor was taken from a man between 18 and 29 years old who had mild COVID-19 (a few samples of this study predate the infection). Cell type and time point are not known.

As DNA, the CDR3 is TGCAGTGCTAGTTCTCAGCGGGGGGTCATCGATACGCAGTATTTT. Its protein product is CSASSQRGVIDTQYF. This chain connects TRBV20-1 to TRBJ2-3, with 9 positions matching TRBD2. The junction had 10 bases not matched to a gene; V was cut back by 3 bases and J by 6 bases. The germline V gene encodes CDR1 DFQATT and CDR2 SNEGSKA (reference sequence). The CDR3 loop spans 15 amino acids.